This TCR beta chain was identified during a study of blood T cell repertoires in COVID-19. In the study overall: COVID-19 samples from acute and convalescent phases originated in the United States, Italy and Spain. In each case, the material was cDNA or gDNA derived from T cells, B-cell-depleted T cells, or PBMCs.

The germline V gene has CDR1 SGHRS and CDR2 YFSETQ. V lost 4 bases to trimming and J lost 7 bases; unmatched junction nucleotides: 8. CDR3 size: 16 residues. As handled by the study authors: Reference gene primer amplification in the assay estimated nucleated cell counts. Sequencing used immunoSEQ multiplex PCR; TCRdb keeps in-frame clones, though not all of them. The DNA gave D and trimming, while V, J and clone size come from that table. The data contain over 200,000 clones, about 83% of them singletons. The sequence was obtained from a man older than 75 with acute or convalescent COVID-19. The sample consisted of peripheral blood. The genes are TRBV5-1 and TRBJ1-6, with 10 bases lining up with TRBD1. The CDR3 sequence is CASSEGTGDRNSPLHF. DNA of the CDR3: TGCGCCAGCAGCGAGGGGACAGGGGACAGGAATTCACCCCTCCACTTT.